The 18 T cell receptor beta chains presented below share a single source sample, sequenced in a study of Graves' ophthalmopathy and Graves' hyperthyroidism. The TCR beta CDR3 regions underwent amplification from RNA transcripts. Scientists carried out first-round RT-PCR using HTBI primers and then a second-round multiplex PCR. TCRdb called the multiplex PCR reads again in MiXCR, with one record for every CDR3 protein. The data contain 500,000 to 700,000 distinct CDR3 sequences, approximately 37% of them singletons. The sequenced material came from peripheral blood or thyroid tissue (not recorded which). The receptors shown here come from an adult man with Graves' hyperthyroidism.

This clonotype has more than one count but fewer than ten. CDR3 nucleotide sequence: TGTGCCAGCAGTCGGACGGGGGGGGGCACAGATACGCAGTATTTT. This sequence encodes CASSRTGGGTDTQYF. This chain uses TRBV7-9 with TRBJ2-3; 8 bases are shared with TRBD2. V lost 6 bases to trimming and J lost 1 base; unmatched junction nucleotides: 6. The CDR3 is made up of 15 amino acids. CDR1 SEHNR and CDR2 FQNEAQ come from the germline V gene (reference sequence).

Ten or more counts support this clonotype. V is TRBV6-5 and J is TRBJ1-5; 7 bases match TRBD1. The CDR3 spans 13 residues. The germline CDR1 and CDR2 sequences are MNHEY and SVGAGI. The V gene end was trimmed by 6 bases and the J gene end by 7 bases; junction bases not matched to a gene: 6. The CDR3 is CASSDRVEQPQHF. CDR3 DNA: TGTGCCAGCAGCGACAGGGTGGAACAGCCCCAGCATTTT.

The V call is TRBV24-1, the J call TRBJ2-7; 10 nucleotides match TRBD1. The CDR3 has 15 residues. The trim removed 2 bases at V and 3 bases at J, leaving 3 bases unmatched. Per the germline V gene, CDR1 is KGHDR and CDR2 is SFDVKD. In DNA form, the CDR3 reads TGTGCCACCAGTGATTCGGACAGGGGGGACTACGAGCAGTACTTC. Encoded protein: CATSDSDRGDYEQYF.

This clonotype has only a few counts. The CDR3 coding sequence is TGCAGTGCTAGCGAGGGAACCACTGAAGCTTTCTTT. This sequence encodes CSASEGTTEAFF. The chain employs TRBV20-1 and TRBJ1-1; D is unresolved. The V end lost 3 bases, the J end lost 4 bases, and 9 bases lay between the germline ends. Germline loops: CDR1 DFQATT, CDR2 SNEGSKA (reference sequence). The CDR3 runs 12 residues.

The V and J genes are TRBV9 and TRBJ1-1, with TRBD1 matching 9 bases. Germline CDR1 SGDLS, CDR2 YYNGEE. This CDR3 region has 14 residues. V gave up 2 bases and J gave up 7 bases; unmatched junction bases: 6. CDR3 bases: TGTGCCAGCAGCGTCATCGGGACAGGGATTGAAGCTTTCTTT. Translation gives CASSVIGTGIEAFF.

The rearrangement joins TRBV7-8 to TRBJ2-7; 9 nucleotides match TRBD2. This CDR3 has 14 residues. J was trimmed by 0 bases and V by 6 bases; bases with no gene match: 3. Germline lookup yields CDR1 SGHVS and CDR2 FQNEAQ. CDR3 sequence (DNA): TGTGCCAGCAGTAGACTAGCGGTCTCCTACGAGCAGTACTTC. Translating it yields CASSRLAVSYEQYF. The variable domain in full, completed from reference TRBV7-8 and TRBJ2-7, reads GAGVSQSPRYKVAKRGQDVALRCDPISGHVSLFWYQQALGQGPEFLTYFQNEAQLDKSGLPSDRFFAERPEGSVSTLKIQRTQQEDSAVYLCASSRLAVSYEQYFGPGTRLTVT.

This clonotype is a singleton in its sample. CDR3: CSVGHTGTGFSGYTF. The CDR3, as DNA: TGCAGCGTTGGACACACCGGGACAGGGTTTAGTGGCTACACCTTC. The chain combines TRBV29-1 with TRBJ1-2, with 9 nucleotides matching TRBD1. Germline V lookup: CDR1 SQVTM, CDR2 ANQGSEA. This CDR3 spans 15 amino acids. With V trimmed by 4 bases and J by 7 bases, 13 bases remained unmatched.

The chain has TRBV7-2 and TRBJ2-7; 9 bases map to TRBD1. Germline V gene sequence: CDR1 SGHTA, CDR2 FQGNSA. The ends lost 11 bases at V and 3 bases at J; junction bases unmatched: 11. There are 14 residues in the CDR3. The CDR3 sequence is CAWKRGQGFYEQYF. In nucleotides, the CDR3 is TGTGCCTGGAAAAGGGGACAGGGTTTCTACGAGCAGTACTTC.

This clonotype was seen at least ten times. The chain links TRBV7-2 to TRBJ2-5, with 10 nucleotides matching TRBD1. The J segment lost 2 bases and the V segment lost 5 bases, leaving 5 bases of the junction unmatched. The CDR3 runs 15 residues. CDR1 SGHTA and CDR2 FQGNSA come from the germline V gene. CDR3 nucleotide sequence: TGTGCCAGCAGCCCACCGGGACAGGGGCAAGAGACCCAGTACTTC. Protein sequence: CASSPPGQGQETQYF.

This clonotype was recorded many times. The chain is built from TRBV10-3 and TRBJ1-6; the D gene is possibly TRBD1 (6 bases). Trimming stripped 7 bases from V and 2 bases from J, with 9 bases between. This CDR3 spans 14 amino acids. From germline, CDR1 is ENHRY and CDR2 SYGVKD. CDR3 nucleotide sequence: TGTGCCATCAAGTGGGACACCTATAATTCACCCCTCCACTTT. It codes for CAIKWDTYNSPLHF.

V usage is TRBV24-1 and J usage is TRBJ2-3; 11 bases are a match to TRBD2. Per the germline V gene, CDR1 is KGHDR and CDR2 is SFDVKD. J gave up 7 bases and V 2 bases, and 4 bases lay outside the gene matches. This CDR3 is built from 15 residues. CDR3 bases: TGTGCCACCAGTGATTCTACTAGCGGGAGAAATACGCAGTATTTT. Translated: CATSDSTSGRNTQYF.

V and J are TRBV7-9 and TRBJ1-1, with TRBD1 matching over 9 bases. Unmatched junction bases numbered 14, after V lost 4 bases and J lost 5 bases. CDR3 length: 17 residues. Germline V gene sequence: CDR1 SEHNR, CDR2 FQNEAQ (reference sequence). The CDR3 sequence is CASSSASGTGRGTEAFF. CDR3 DNA: TGTGCCAGCAGCTCCGCTTCCGGGACAGGGCGGGGAACTGAAGCTTTCTTT. Drawing the rest from reference TRBV7-9 and TRBJ1-1, the complete variable domain is DTGVSQNPRHKITKRGQNVTFRCDPISEHNRLYWYRQTLGQGPEFLTYFQNEAQLEKSRLLSDRFSAERPKGSFSTLEIQRTEQGDSAMYLCASSSASGTGRGTEAFFGQGTRLTVV.

In its sample, this clonotype was seen once. The chain links TRBV11-2 to TRBJ2-7; 7 bases align to TRBD1. The J call may be faulty, since TRBJ2-1 better matches the DNA end. This CDR3 is built from 15 residues. Per the germline V gene, CDR1 is SGHAT and CDR2 is FQNNGV. CDR3 sequence reads: CASSLGWGRGNEQFF. The CDR3 bases are TGTGCCAGCAGCTTAGGTTGGGGCAGGGGGAATGAGCAGTTCTTC.

This clonotype was counted at least ten times. The V and J genes are TRBV15 and TRBJ2-2; D is unresolved. The ends were cut back, 7 bases at V and 1 base at J, with 4 bases in the middle. Germline-derived CDR1 and CDR2 are LNHNV and YYDKDF (reference sequence). The CDR3 consists of 12 residues. The CDR3 region is CATNQNTGELFF. For the CDR3, the DNA is TGTGCCACCAATCAGAACACCGGGGAGCTGTTTTTT.

A single count supports this clonotype. The rearrangement links TRBV2 to TRBJ2-7; 7 bases line up with TRBD2. The tail of the sequence fits TRBJ2-1 better, so the J call may be wrong. CDR3 size: 12 residues. In germline, CDR1 is SNHLY, CDR2 FYNNEI. This chain's CDR3 is CASDWTRGEQFF. DNA of the CDR3: TGTGCCAGCGACTGGACTAGAGGGGAGCAGTTCTTC.

This clonotype came up once. The gene calls are TRBV6-6 and TRBJ2-7, with TRBD1 matching over 7 bases. The V segment lost 0 bases and the J segment 0 bases; nucleotides outside the gene matches: 8. Germline loops: CDR1 MNHNY, CDR2 SVGAGI (reference sequence). The CDR3 runs to 17 residues. The CDR3 sequence: CASSYSTPDRVSYEQYF. CDR3 nucleotide sequence: TGTGCCAGCAGTTACTCGACCCCCGACAGGGTCTCCTACGAGCAGTACTTC.

The chain combines TRBV2 with TRBJ2-5, with D possibly being TRBD1 or TRBD2 (5 bases each). The CDR3 totals 13 residues. Germline lookup yields CDR1 SNHLY and CDR2 FYNNEI. V gave up 4 bases and J gave up 0 bases, with 6 bases separating them. This CDR3 reads CASSGGNQETQYF. In DNA form, the CDR3 reads TGTGCCAGCAGTGGGGGGAACCAAGAGACCCAGTACTTC.

For this clonotype: This clone may be a read error of a much larger clone one base away. The chain joins TRBV7-2 to TRBJ1-1; 12 bases align to TRBD1. Germline CDR1 is SGHTA and CDR2 is FQGNSA. The CDR3 has 16 amino acids. The CDR3 loop reads CASSHGTGGVNTGAFF. Here the CDR3 DNA reads TGTGCCAGCAGCCATGGGACAGGGGGCGTGAACACTGGAGCTTTCTTT.